The 28 T cell receptor beta chains in this list originate from one sample, sequenced in a study of T cells in Graves' hyperthyroidism and ophthalmopathy. The TCR beta CDR3 regions underwent amplification using RNA transcripts as the source. Researchers ran a first-round RT-PCR on the TCR CDR3 using the HTBI primer set. TCRdb re-called the multiplex PCR reads with MiXCR, one entry per CDR3 protein. Among some 440,000 distinct CDR3 sequences listed, about 15% were seen once. Material for sequencing was blood. The source is a woman between 18 and 30 years old with Graves' hyperthyroidism.

The genes are TRBV3-1 and TRBJ2-1; 10 bases map to TRBD2. CDR3 length: 17 residues. Germline V lookup: CDR1 LGHDT, CDR2 YNNKEL (reference sequence). J gave up 10 bases and V 4 bases, and 16 bases lay outside the gene matches. CDR3 in amino acids: CASSRGLATSPIMEQFF. CDR3 DNA: TGTGCCAGCAGCCGGGGACTAGCGACTTCCCCTATTATGGAGCAGTTCTTC.

This clonotype occurred a few times. The chain links TRBV28 to TRBJ1-6; 7 bases match TRBD1. CDR1 MDHEN and CDR2 SYDVKM come from the germline V gene. J was trimmed by 6 bases and V by 6 bases; bases with no gene match: 8. The CDR3 spans 15 residues. The CDR3 sequence is CASRLTGSRNSPLHF. The CDR3 region has the DNA TGTGCCAGCAGACTGACAGGGAGCCGTAATTCACCCCTCCACTTT. The full variable domain, completed using reference TRBV28 and TRBJ1-6, is DVKVTQSSRYLVKRTGEKVFLECVQDMDHENMFWYRQDPGLGLRLIYFSYDVKMKEKGDIPEGYSVSREKKERFSLILESASTNQTSMYLCASRLTGSRNSPLHFGNGTRLTVT.

V is TRBV4-1 and J is TRBJ1-3, with D unclear. Germline CDR1 reads MGHRA; CDR2 reads YSYEKL. Between the trimmed V and J ends, which lost 0 bases and 1 base, there was a span of 7 bases. The CDR3 spans 15 residues. The CDR3 coding sequence is TGCGCCAGCAGCCAAGAGGCGATTTCTGGAAACACCATATATTTT. Amino acid sequence: CASSQEAISGNTIYF.

This clonotype has ten or more counts. The rearrangement uses TRBV7-9 and TRBJ1-1; tentatively, D is TRBD1 (6 bases). Trimming cost V 4 bases and J 7 bases, with 10 bases left between them. This CDR3 region has 12 residues. The germline V gene has CDR1 SEHNR and CDR2 FQNEAQ (reference sequence). CDR3 protein: CASSSGQDEAFF. In DNA form, the CDR3 reads TGTGCCAGCAGCTCGGGACAAGATGAAGCTTTCTTT.

The chain uses TRBV28 and TRBJ2-4; TRBD1 matches 8 bases. The CDR3 has 12 amino acids. Germline trimming cut 4 bases from V and 8 bases from J; bases unmatched to any gene: 1. Germline lookup yields CDR1 MDHEN and CDR2 SYDVKM. The CDR3 DNA sequence: TGTGCCAGCAGTTCGACAGGGGACATTCAGTACTTC. Protein: CASSSTGDIQYF. The full variable domain, in which reference TRBV28 and TRBJ2-4 provide the parts outside the CDR3, is DVKVTQSSRYLVKRTGEKVFLECVQDMDHENMFWYRQDPGLGLRLIYFSYDVKMKEKGDIPEGYSVSREKKERFSLILESASTNQTSMYLCASSSTGDIQYFGAGTRLSVL.

There are many counts of this clonotype. The genes are TRBV18 and TRBJ1-6, with TRBD1 as a possible D gene (5 bases). Germline V gene sequence: CDR1 KGHSH, CDR2 LQKENI. Trimming shortened V by 9 bases and J by 5 bases, and 17 bases separated the two germline ends. The CDR3 is 15 residues long. CDR3: CASRTGTLDNSPLHF. DNA for the CDR3: TGTGCCAGTAGAACCGGGACCCTGGATAATTCACCCCTCCACTTT. Supplemented by reference TRBV18 and TRBJ1-6, the full variable domain reads NAGVMQNPRHLVRRRGQEARLRCSPMKGHSHVYWYRQLPEEGLKFMVYLQKENIIDESGMPKERFSAEFPKEGPSILRIQQVVRGDSAAYFCASRTGTLDNSPLHFGNGTRLTVT.

The genes are TRBV19 and TRBJ2-2; weak D call: TRBD2 (5 bases). V lost 2 bases and J lost 8, with 9 bases in between. Per the germline V gene, CDR1 is LNHDA and CDR2 is SQIVND (reference sequence). The CDR3 spans 13 residues. This chain's CDR3 is CASSIFGDGELFF. The CDR3 nucleotides are TGTGCCAGTAGTATATTCGGGGATGGGGAGCTGTTTTTT.

This clonotype was found many times. This chain joins TRBV6-2 or TRBV6-3 and TRBJ2-7; D may match TRBD1 or TRBD2 (5 bases each). CDR1 and CDR2 from the germline V gene are MNHEY and SVGEGT. The CDR3 contains 17 residues. The V and J ends lost 6 bases and 3 bases respectively, with 24 bases between them. The CDR3 spells CASRRPLKRDGGYEQYF. CDR3 nucleotides: TGTGCCAGCAGACGGCCACTAAAACGGGACGGAGGCTACGAGCAGTACTTC.

In its sample, this clonotype was seen a few times. Written as DNA, the CDR3 is TGTGCCACCAGGCGGACAATCTATGGCTACACCTTC. Encoded protein: CATRRTIYGYTF. J is TRBJ1-2 and V is TRBV24-1, with TRBD1 as a possible D gene (5 bases). V was cut by 7 bases and J by 4 bases, with 9 bases left in between. Germline V gene data show CDR1 as KGHDR and CDR2 as SFDVKD. The CDR3 runs to 12 residues.

This clonotype was seen a few times. The chain joins TRBV6-4 to TRBJ2-3; D possibly corresponds to TRBD2 (5 bases). Germline V gives CDR1 MRHNA, CDR2 SNTAGT. The CDR3 runs 16 residues. V gave up 4 bases and J gave up 2 bases, with 16 bases separating them. CDR3 region: CASSVGVDTTTDTQYF. CDR3 nucleotides: TGTGCCAGCAGTGTCGGGGTCGACACAACCACAGATACGCAGTATTTT.

In its sample, this clonotype was seen a few times. Here the CDR3 reads CASSLKRLGGGSEPQHF. CDR3 nucleotides: TGTGCCAGCAGCTTAAAACGGCTAGGTGGGGGGTCGGAGCCCCAGCATTTT. The chain employs TRBV11-2 and TRBJ1-5; D might be TRBD1 (5 bases). Germline V gene lookup returns CDR1 SGHAT and CDR2 FQNNGV. V was shortened by 2 bases and J by 8 bases, with 22 bases between the two germline ends. This CDR3 contains 17 residues.

This clonotype was picked up many times. The chain uses TRBV2 and TRBJ1-1; tentative D call: TRBD1 (5 bases). Germline values: CDR1 SNHLY, CDR2 FYNNEI. V lost 0 bases and J 7 bases, leaving 9 bases between the germline ends. This CDR3 has 13 residues. In nucleotides, the CDR3 is TGTGCCAGCAGTGAAGCCCGGGACGGTGAAGCTTTCTTT. Its translation is CASSEARDGEAFF.

This clonotype was observed a handful of times. V usage is TRBV20-1 and J usage is TRBJ2-1; 9 positions match TRBD1. The germline gives CDR1 DFQATT, CDR2 SNEGSKA (reference sequence). CDR3 length: 15 residues. V was pared by 5 bases and J by 7 bases, with 12 bases of the junction left unmatched. The CDR3 coding sequence is TGCAGTGCTCTCGCCCCCGGGACAGGGAGTAATGAGCAGTTCTTC. Its translation: CSALAPGTGSNEQFF.

CDR3 sequence: CASSLGPSRGTRYSYEQYF. CDR3 sequence (DNA): TGCGCCAGCAGCTTGGGCCCAAGTCGGGGGACTCGGTACTCCTACGAGCAGTACTTC. V gene TRBV5-1 combines with J gene TRBJ2-7, with D perhaps TRBD2 (6 bases). CDR1 and CDR2 from the germline V gene are SGHRS and YFSETQ. The ends were cut back, 0 bases at V and 0 bases at J, with 22 bases in the middle. This CDR3 comprises 19 residues.

This clonotype was observed many times. The chain has TRBV12-3 or TRBV12-4 and TRBJ2-3; D gene ambiguous. This CDR3 has 13 amino acids. Deletions cut 3 bases from V and 2 bases from J, with 6 bases between. The CDR3 coding sequence is TGTGCCAGCAGTTTTGGCTACACAGATACGCAGTATTTT. Protein: CASSFGYTDTQYF.

The chain uses TRBV5-6 and TRBJ2-4; D is possibly TRBD1 (6 bases). In germline, CDR1 is SGHDT, CDR2 YYEEEE. V gave up 3 bases and J gave up 7 bases, with 17 bases separating them. The CDR3 extends over 15 amino acids. CDR3 amino acids: CASSSRPWTANIQYF. CDR3 sequence (DNA): TGTGCCAGCAGCTCCCGACCGTGGACAGCGAACATTCAGTACTTC.

In this sample, this clonotype turned up many times. The chain couples TRBV7-9 to TRBJ1-1, with D possibly being TRBD1 (5 bases). CDR3 length equals 18 residues. Germline values: CDR1 SEHNR, CDR2 FQNEAQ (reference sequence). Trimming took off 5 bases at V and 6 bases at J, with 28 bases between the two ends. CDR3 region: CASSHPWRQPSPPAEAFF. The CDR3 bases are TGTGCCAGCAGCCACCCTTGGAGACAGCCCTCACCGCCGGCTGAAGCTTTCTTT.

This clonotype was seen ten or more times. V and J are TRBV28 and TRBJ2-3, with D perhaps TRBD2 (5 bases). The CDR3 covers 14 residues. V was pared by 4 bases and J by 2 bases, with 10 bases between. The germline CDR1 and CDR2 sequences are MDHEN and SYDVKM. CDR3 bases: TGTGCCAGCAGTTCCAGCGGAACCACAGATACGCAGTATTTT. Amino acid sequence: CASSSSGTTDTQYF.

The table lists this clonotype with many counts. The V and J genes are TRBV28 and TRBJ1-1, with a possible D match to TRBD1 (6 bases). V gave up 5 bases and J gave up 1 base, with 14 bases separating them. The CDR3 runs 15 residues. Looked up from germline, CDR1 is MDHEN and CDR2 is SYDVKM. The CDR3: CASSPPQGGNTEAFF. The CDR3 coding sequence is TGTGCCAGCAGTCCTCCACAGGGTGGGAACACTGAAGCTTTCTTT.

The table lists this clonotype with many counts. V is TRBV11-2 and J is TRBJ2-2, with D perhaps TRBD1 (5 bases). The CDR3 covers 14 residues. The V gene lost 5 bases and the J gene lost 6 bases, with 13 bases spanning the gap. Germline assignment: CDR1 SGHAT and CDR2 FQNNGV. The CDR3, as DNA: TGTGCCAGCAGCCTATCACAGGCGGCCGGGGAGCTGTTTTTT. It codes for CASSLSQAAGELFF.

The chain links TRBV9 to TRBJ2-7; tentatively, D is TRBD1 (5 bases). V lost 0 bases and J lost 1, with 8 bases in between. The germline CDR1 and CDR2 sequences are SGDLS and YYNGEE. The CDR3 is 14 amino acids. The CDR3 protein is CASSVGAGSYEQYF. In DNA, the CDR3 is TGTGCCAGCAGCGTAGGGGCAGGGTCCTACGAGCAGTACTTC.

This clonotype was detected many times. The CDR3 sequence is CASSTGGPNEQFF. The CDR3 region has the DNA TGTGCCAGCAGCACGGGAGGGCCAAATGAGCAGTTCTTC. The V and J genes are TRBV7-3 and TRBJ2-1, with 8 bases fitting TRBD2. V gave up 5 bases and J gave up 7 bases; unmatched junction bases: 4. Looked up from germline, CDR1 is SGHTA and CDR2 is FQGTGA. The CDR3 spans 13 residues.

In its sample, this clonotype was seen many times. This rearrangement joins TRBV5-5 to TRBJ1-1; TRBD1 agrees at 8 bases. The ends lost 4 bases at V and 7 bases at J; junction bases unmatched: 9. Germline CDR1 and CDR2: SGHKS and YYEKEE (reference sequence). The CDR3 loop spans 14 amino acids. The CDR3 coding sequence is TGTGCCAGCAGCATAACATGGACAGGGATTGAAGCTTTCTTT. Amino acids: CASSITWTGIEAFF.

The chain has TRBV2 and TRBJ2-3, with D possibly matching TRBD1 (6 bases). Trimming cost V 1 base and J 4 bases, with 12 bases left between them. The CDR3 sequence is 15 residues long. The germline gives CDR1 SNHLY, CDR2 FYNNEI. Here the CDR3 reads CASSEGQAGADTQYF. CDR3 sequence (DNA): TGTGCCAGCAGTGAAGGACAGGCCGGGGCAGATACGCAGTATTTT.

This clonotype was detected ten times or more. The chain's CDR3 is CASSLRKTHGYTF. CDR3 nucleotides: TGTGCCAGCAGCCTCCGAAAAACACATGGCTACACCTTC. J is TRBJ1-2 and V is TRBV28; D gene ambiguous. Germline V gene data show CDR1 as MDHEN and CDR2 as SYDVKM. The CDR3 sequence is 13 residues long. Trimming took 6 bases from V and 6 from J, leaving 14 bases between them.

This clonotype has ten or more counts. The genes are TRBV20-1 and TRBJ1-2; perhaps TRBD1 as D (5 bases). Germline values: CDR1 DFQATT, CDR2 SNEGSKA (reference sequence). V was trimmed by 0 bases and J by 5 bases, leaving 25 bases between them. This CDR3 region has 18 residues. CDR3: CSAREPGGVRPRGYGYTF. The DNA of the CDR3 is TGCAGTGCTAGAGAACCTGGGGGTGTTCGGCCGCGCGGGTATGGCTACACCTTC.

The chain couples TRBV6-5 to TRBJ2-2; tentative D call: TRBD1 (5 bases). The CDR3 runs to 15 residues. Germline lookup yields CDR1 MNHEY and CDR2 SVGAGI. V gave up 4 bases and J gave up 4 bases, with 13 bases separating them. The CDR3 loop reads CASSFRASPTGELFF. The CDR3 nucleotides are TGTGCCAGCAGTTTCAGGGCCTCACCCACCGGGGAGCTGTTTTTT.

This chain connects TRBV12-3 or TRBV12-4 to TRBJ1-4; possible D gene TRBD1, 5 bases. The V and J ends lost 3 bases and 6 bases respectively, with 14 bases between them. This CDR3 contains 15 residues. CDR3 sequence (DNA): TGTGCCAGCAGTTTGGGGGGGGTCGGGGATGAAAAACTGTTTTTT. Protein product: CASSLGGVGDEKLFF.